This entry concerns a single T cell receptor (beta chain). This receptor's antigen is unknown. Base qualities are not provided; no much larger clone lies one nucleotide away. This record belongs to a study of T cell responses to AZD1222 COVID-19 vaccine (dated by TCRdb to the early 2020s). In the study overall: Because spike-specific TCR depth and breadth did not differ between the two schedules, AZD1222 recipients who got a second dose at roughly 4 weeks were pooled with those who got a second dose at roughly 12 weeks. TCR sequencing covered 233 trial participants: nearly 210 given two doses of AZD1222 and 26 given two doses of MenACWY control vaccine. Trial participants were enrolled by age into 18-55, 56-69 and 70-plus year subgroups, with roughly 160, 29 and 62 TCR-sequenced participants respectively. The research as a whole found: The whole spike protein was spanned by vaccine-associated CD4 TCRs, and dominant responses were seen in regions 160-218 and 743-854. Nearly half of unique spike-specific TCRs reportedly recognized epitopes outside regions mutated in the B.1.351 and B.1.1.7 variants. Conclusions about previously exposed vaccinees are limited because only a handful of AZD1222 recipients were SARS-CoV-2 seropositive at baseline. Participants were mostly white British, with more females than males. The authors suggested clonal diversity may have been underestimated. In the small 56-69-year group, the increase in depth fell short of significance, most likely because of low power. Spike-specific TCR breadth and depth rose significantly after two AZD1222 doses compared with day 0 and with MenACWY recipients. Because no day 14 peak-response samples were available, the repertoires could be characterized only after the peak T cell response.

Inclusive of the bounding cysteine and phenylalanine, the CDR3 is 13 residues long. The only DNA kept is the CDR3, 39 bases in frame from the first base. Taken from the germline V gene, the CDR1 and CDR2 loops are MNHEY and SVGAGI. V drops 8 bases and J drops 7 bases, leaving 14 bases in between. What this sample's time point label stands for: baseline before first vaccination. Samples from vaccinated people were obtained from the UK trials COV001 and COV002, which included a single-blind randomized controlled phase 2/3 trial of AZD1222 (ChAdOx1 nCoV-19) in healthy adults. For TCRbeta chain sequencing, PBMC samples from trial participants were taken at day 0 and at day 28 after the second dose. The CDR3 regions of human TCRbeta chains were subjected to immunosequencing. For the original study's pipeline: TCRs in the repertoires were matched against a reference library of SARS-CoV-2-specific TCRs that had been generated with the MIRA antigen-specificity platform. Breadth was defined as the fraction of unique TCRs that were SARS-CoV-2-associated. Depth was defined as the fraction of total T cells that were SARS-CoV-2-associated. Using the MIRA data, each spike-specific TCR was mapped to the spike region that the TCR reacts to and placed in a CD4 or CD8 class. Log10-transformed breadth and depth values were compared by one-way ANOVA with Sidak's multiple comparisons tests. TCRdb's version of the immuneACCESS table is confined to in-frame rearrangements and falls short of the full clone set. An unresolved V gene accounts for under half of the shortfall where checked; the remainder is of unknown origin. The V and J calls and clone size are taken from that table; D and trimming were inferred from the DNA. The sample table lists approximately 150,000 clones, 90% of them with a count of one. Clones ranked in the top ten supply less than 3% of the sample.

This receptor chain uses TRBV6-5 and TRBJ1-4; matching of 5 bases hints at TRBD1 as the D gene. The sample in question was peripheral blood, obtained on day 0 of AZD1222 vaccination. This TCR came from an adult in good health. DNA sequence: TGTGCCAGCTCCGGAGGGGCGAGTGAAAAACTGTTTTTT. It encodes CASSGGASEKLFF.